Below, 17 T cell receptor beta chains from the same sample are listed, as sequenced in a study of T-cell reconstitution after alpha-beta-depleted transplantation in children. Unique molecular identifiers tagged the TCRbeta library. TCRdb reprocessed the PCR reads via MiXCR and lists one record per CDR3 protein. The sample has roughly 790,000 distinct CDR3 sequences, around 15% seen once. The specimen was PBMCs, mostly from graft donor cells, collected 360 days after TCRalphabeta/CD19-depleted stem cell transplant. The receptors were gathered from a male patient younger than 18 who had a stem cell transplant for acute lymphoblastic leukemia, so the T cells may come from the graft donor.

This sequence joins TRBV11-1 and TRBJ2-3, with D perhaps matching TRBD2 (6 bases). Trimming left V 1 base short and J 1 base short, with 12 bases between. The CDR3 spans 16 residues. Germline V gene data show CDR1 as SGHAT and CDR2 as FQDESV (reference sequence). The DNA for the CDR3 is TGTGCCAGCAGCTTAGGACCGGTAGCGGGCACAGATACGCAGTATTTT. Translation: CASSLGPVAGTDTQYF.

The genes are TRBV12-3 or TRBV12-4 and TRBJ2-3; no clear D. CDR3 size: 16 residues. Trimming pared 8 bases from V and 1 base from J, leaving 19 bases between. The CDR3 here is CASSPNAALGTDTQYF. For the CDR3, the DNA is TGTGCCAGCTCCCCCAACGCGGCTCTGGGCACAGATACGCAGTATTTT.

The CDR3 nucleotides read TGTGCCACCAGTGATTCTAAGACAGGGCCTTATAGCAATCAGCCCCAGCATTTT. Encoded protein: CATSDSKTGPYSNQPQHF. The chain links TRBV24-1 to TRBJ1-5; 7 bases agree with TRBD1. Per the germline V gene, CDR1 is KGHDR and CDR2 is SFDVKD. J was trimmed by 0 bases and V by 2 bases; bases with no gene match: 9. The CDR3 has 18 residues.

There are a few counts of this clonotype. V usage is TRBV7-8 and J usage is TRBJ2-7; D ambiguous. The V and J ends lost 4 bases and 3 bases respectively, with 10 bases between them. This CDR3 comprises 13 residues. Germline V gene sequence: CDR1 SGHVS, CDR2 FQNEAQ. CDR3 sequence: CASSSKLDYEQYF. The CDR3 DNA follows: TGTGCCAGCAGCTCAAAGTTGGACTACGAGCAGTACTTC. The complete variable domain, with remaining parts taken from reference TRBV7-8 and TRBJ2-7, reads GAGVSQSPRYKVAKRGQDVALRCDPISGHVSLFWYQQALGQGPEFLTYFQNEAQLDKSGLPSDRFFAERPEGSVSTLKIQRTQQEDSAVYLCASSSKLDYEQYFGPGTRLTVT.

The table lists this clonotype with a few counts. This chain links TRBV10-3 with TRBJ1-5, with D unresolved. Germline lookup yields CDR1 ENHRY and CDR2 SYGVKD. This CDR3 spans 16 amino acids. V gave up 0 bases and J gave up 0 bases, with 9 bases separating them. The CDR3 sequence: CAISESSDHSNQPQHF. In nucleotides, the CDR3 is TGTGCCATCAGTGAGTCGTCTGACCATAGCAATCAGCCCCAGCATTTT.

V usage is TRBV25-1 and J usage is TRBJ2-5, with TRBD1 matching over 11 bases. The DNA end is more similar to TRBJ2-1, so the J call may be wrong. The CDR3 runs 15 residues. Germline V gene sequence: CDR1 MGHDK, CDR2 SYGVNS. DNA of the CDR3: TGTGCCAGCAGTGAAGGACAGGGGGCACAAGAGACCCAGTTCTTC. Protein: CASSEGQGAQETQFF.

The chain recombines TRBV23-1 with TRBJ2-5; D perhaps matches TRBD1 (5 bases). TRBV23-1 is marked as an open reading frame, function uncertain. This CDR3 comprises 13 residues. Trimming pared 9 bases from V and 2 bases from J, leaving 13 bases between. The CDR3 here is CAREDSLQETQYF. CDR3 nucleotides: TGCGCCAGAGAAGACAGTTTGCAAGAGACCCAGTACTTC.

The chain couples TRBV24-1 to TRBJ1-2; D gene ambiguous. There are 13 residues in the CDR3. CDR1 and CDR2 from the germline V gene are KGHDR and SFDVKD. V lost 4 bases and J lost 2, with 7 bases in between. CDR3 amino acids: CATSEELNYGYTF. CDR3 coding DNA: TGTGCCACCAGTGAAGAACTGAACTATGGCTACACCTTC.

There are a few counts of this clonotype. The genes are TRBV3-1 and TRBJ2-7; tentative D call: TRBD1 (5 bases). Germline V CDR1 and CDR2: LGHDT, YNNKEL (reference sequence). CDR3 length: 14 residues. V was clipped by 5 bases and J by 2 bases, with 13 bases between them. The CDR3 DNA reads TGTGCCAGCAGCTTTGACAGCCTCCCCTACGAGCAGTACTTC. This gives the protein CASSFDSLPYEQYF.

This clonotype was recorded a few times. The chain uses TRBV7-9 and TRBJ2-3, with 8 bases aligning to TRBD1. CDR1 is SEHNR and CDR2 is FQNEAQ in the germline V gene (reference sequence). After removal of 2 bases from V and 1 base from J, the junction contained 5 bases not matched to a gene. The CDR3 runs to 16 residues. CDR3 region: CASSLRQGKGTDTQYF. Written as DNA, the CDR3 is TGTGCCAGCAGCTTACGACAGGGGAAGGGCACAGATACGCAGTATTTT.

This clonotype was detected a few times. This sequence joins TRBV7-3 and TRBJ2-1, with D possibly TRBD1 on 5 matching bases. V dropped 4 bases and J dropped 0 bases, with 13 bases sitting between them. This CDR3 is 16 amino acids long. Germline V gene sequence: CDR1 SGHTA, CDR2 FQGTGA. The DNA of the CDR3 is TGTGCCAGCAGCTACAGGCCAGGACCCTCCTACAATGAGCAGTTCTTC. Protein product: CASSYRPGPSYNEQFF.

This clonotype was recorded at least ten times. This sequence joins TRBV29-1 and TRBJ2-7; 8 nucleotides align to TRBD1. The CDR3 has 14 residues. Germline trimming cut 3 bases from V and 2 bases from J; bases unmatched to any gene: 6. Germline lookup yields CDR1 SQVTM and CDR2 ANQGSEA. CDR3 sequence: CSVEARGRPYEQYF. CDR3 bases: TGCAGCGTTGAGGCCAGGGGGCGACCCTACGAGCAGTACTTC.

This clonotype turned up a few times. This chain uses TRBV7-9 with TRBJ2-7; D ambiguous. CDR1 is SEHNR and CDR2 is FQNEAQ in the germline V gene (reference sequence). The CDR3 spans 16 residues. Trimming stripped 5 bases from V and 0 bases from J, with 17 bases between. The CDR3 sequence: CASSLLFEETSYEQYF. The CDR3 coding sequence is TGTGCCAGCAGCCTCCTTTTTGAGGAAACCTCCTACGAGCAGTACTTC.

V usage is TRBV5-5 and J usage is TRBJ2-2, with D tentatively TRBD2 (6 bases). With 6 bases removed from V and 6 bases from J, the gap between germline ends came to 15 bases. The germline gives CDR1 SGHKS, CDR2 YYEKEE (reference sequence). The CDR3 runs 14 residues. CDR3 coding DNA: TGTGCCAGCATCATATTTGGAGGGGCCGGGGAGCTGTTTTTT. This codes for CASIIFGGAGELFF.

This chain connects TRBV15 to TRBJ2-5; D ambiguous. The CDR3 spans 15 residues. Germline V gene lookup returns CDR1 LNHNV and CDR2 YYDKDF (reference sequence). The V end was cut by 1 base, the J end by 2 bases, with 11 bases between. The DNA for the CDR3 is TGTGCCACCAGCAGAGCCTCGGCCGGACAAGAGACCCAGTACTTC. This translates into CATSRASAGQETQYF. The full variable domain, with the rest looked up from reference TRBV15 and TRBJ2-5, is DAMVIQNPRYQVTQFGKPVTLSCSQTLNHNVMYWYQQKSSQAPKLLFHYYDKDFNNEADTPDNFQSRRPNTSFCFLDIRSPGLGDTAMYLCATSRASAGQETQYFGPGTRLLVL.

This chain uses TRBV4-1 with TRBJ2-4; 10 positions match TRBD1. This CDR3 region has 17 residues. Germline V gene lookup returns CDR1 MGHRA and CDR2 YSYEKL. J gave up 5 bases and V 3 bases, and 10 bases lay outside the gene matches. CDR3 bases: TGCGCCAGCAGCCAGGGTAGACAGGGGGCGCGGGAAAACATTCAGTACTTC. Its translation is CASSQGRQGARENIQYF.

The chain combines TRBV7-6 with TRBJ2-7, with D possibly matching TRBD2 (5 bases). The CDR3 length is 16 residues. V gave up 5 bases and J gave up 0 bases, with 17 bases separating them. Germline V gene lookup returns CDR1 SGHVS and CDR2 FNYEAQ. The CDR3 spells CASSPLGLEGSYEQYF. The CDR3, as DNA: TGTGCCAGCAGCCCCTTAGGTCTTGAGGGCTCCTACGAGCAGTACTTC. Supplemented by reference TRBV7-6 and TRBJ2-7, the full variable domain reads GAGVSQSPRYKVTKRGQDVALRCDPISGHVSLYWYRQALGQGPEFLTYFNYEAQQDKSGLPNDRFSAERPEGSISTLTIQRTEQRDSAMYRCASSPLGLEGSYEQYFGPGTRLTVT.